This T cell receptor (beta chain) was found in a study of T cell changes during pregnancy in multiple sclerosis. Trimming took 6 bases from V and 5 from J; bases not matched to a gene: 9. Germline V lookup: CDR1 MDHEN, CDR2 SYDVKM. The CDR3 contains 15 residues. Only in-frame clones appear in the TCRdb table, and some are missing; sequencing was by immunoSEQ multiplex PCR. Altogether about 50,000 clones are present, approximately 90% being singletons, with the ten largest covering around 0.37%. This receptor was taken from a female donor with multiple sclerosis, enrolled in a pregnancy study. Sequenced here: CD4+ T cells from peripheral blood mononuclear cells, sampled after pregnancy. The V call is TRBV28, the J call TRBJ2-7, with TRBD1 identical over 11 bases. CDR3 loop: CASSRTGQGANEQYF. DNA of the CDR3: TGTGCCAGCAGCCGCACCGGACAGGGGGCAAACGAGCAGTACTTC.